This TCR beta chain emerged from a study of blood T cells in healthy people across ages. Through a sample-barcoded 5' primer and a J-beta primer mix, a second PCR was run for about 7 to 12 cycles. TCRdb used MiXCR to reprocess the 5' RACE reads, holding one entry per CDR3 protein. The profile shows more than 1.4 million distinct CDR3 sequences, 42% of them singletons. About this clonotype itself: The antigen is not known.

CDR1 is MGHRA and CDR2 is YSYEKL in the germline V gene. This CDR3 contains 15 residues. V was shortened by 3 bases and J by 0 bases, with 12 bases between the two germline ends. Approximately 9.6 milliliters of peripheral blood were drawn from each donor into EDTA-treated tubes. Each sample gave at least 6.5 million isolated PBMCs. Study conclusions and caveats: A roughly linear fall in TCR beta diversity per million T cells was seen with increasing age.

Sequencing was done on a sample of blood. This rearrangement joins TRBV4-1 to TRBJ2-7, with D unclear. This TCR was recovered from a young woman in good health. The CDR3, as DNA: TGCGCCAGCAGCCAGGGTGTTATCAGCTCCTACGAGCAGTACTTC. Residues: CASSQGVISSYEQYF.